This T cell receptor beta chain was sequenced during a study of blood T cell repertoires in COVID-19. Looking at the study overall: PBMCs, B-cell-depleted T cells, or T cells provided the cDNA or gDNA that made up the material.

As processed by the authors: Amplification of reference gene primers provided the estimated nucleated cell counts. Produced via immunoSEQ multiplex PCR; TCRdb's table is partial and in-frame only. The V and J calls and clone size were taken over from that table, and D and trimming were inferred from the DNA. The data hold 390,000 or so clones, with 85% to 90% observed a single time. V lost 0 bases and J lost 4; bases outside the gene matches: 3. The CDR3 is 16 amino acids. CDR1 is SGDLS, CDR2 YYNGEE, per germline. The material sequenced was PBMCs or T cells enriched from blood (not recorded which). The sequence came from a man younger than 35 who had recovered from COVID-19. The chain has TRBV9 and TRBJ2-7; the match to TRBD2 covers 14 bases. CDR3 in amino acids: CASSVDGTSGSYEQYF. CDR3 in DNA: TGTGCCAGCAGCGTAGACGGGACTAGCGGGAGTTACGAGCAGTACTTC.